The TCR beta chain described here comes from a study of beta chain features in type 1 diabetes. Whole-study findings and limits: A pattern of fewer insertions and more deletions at VDJ junctions was seen in type 1 diabetes patients. TCRB CDR3 length was moderately but significantly reduced in all four CD4+ subsets of Type 1 diabetes patients. Whether TCRB rearrangement is influenced by HLA type went unresolved here.

The CDR3 sequence is 15 residues long. The authors reverse transcribed all of the isolated RNA, so sequencing captured expressed TCRB transcripts. Sequencing used immunoSEQ multiplex PCR; TCRdb keeps in-frame clones, though not all of them. Among more than 250,000 clones, approximately 20% were seen once, and the ten largest hold roughly 0.028%. With respect to this clone: Its specificity is not known.

Every donor provided one heparinised blood draw, which averaged approximately 100 mL. CD45RO/CCR7/CD25/CD127/CD95/CD27 separated CD4+ naive, central memory, regulatory and stem cell-like memory cells by sorting. The TCR was taken from a woman between 35 and 50 years old with type 1 diabetes. This chain connects TRBV1 to TRBJ1-3; the table's D call TRBD1 went unverified against the DNA. TRBV1 is labeled a pseudogene. Sequencing was performed on naive CD4+ T cells from blood. CDR3 amino acids: CTSSLLDSSGNTIYF. In DNA, the CDR3 is TGCACCAGCAGCCTGCTCGACAGCTCTGGAAACACCATATATTTT.